The 12 T cell receptor beta chains below all came from one sample that was sequenced in a study of T cell repertoires in cytomegalovirus infection. MiXCR, run by TCRdb on the reads, gives a single entry per CDR3 protein. The table lists about 340,000 distinct CDR3 sequences, roughly 28% of them singletons. No antigen has been assigned to these receptors. The specimen comprised cultured PBMCs, sampled from culture after CMV antigen stimulation. The receptors were sampled from a human donor in good health (CMV status not recorded). Some clones in this sample may be carry-over from other donors' samples.

The genes are TRBV5-1 and TRBJ2-6, with 7 bases lining up with TRBD1. In germline, CDR1 is SGHRS, CDR2 YFSETQ. CDR3 length: 16 amino acids. V dropped 5 bases and J dropped 0; count of bases not matched to a gene: 5. The CDR3 bases are TGCGCCAGCAGTATTTCAGGGGGCTCTGGGGCCAACGTCCTGACTTTC. Its protein is CASSISGGSGANVLTF.

This clonotype occurred many times. The chain combines TRBV7-9 with TRBJ1-3; 8 bases are a match to TRBD1. After removal of 2 bases from V and 2 bases from J, the junction contained 2 bases not matched to a gene. The CDR3 is made up of 15 amino acids. CDR1 is SEHNR, CDR2 FQNEAQ, per germline (reference sequence). CDR3 sequence reads: CASSLSTGAGNTIYF. In nucleotides, the CDR3 is TGTGCCAGCAGCTTATCGACAGGGGCTGGAAACACCATATATTTT.

The table lists this clonotype with a count of one. Written as DNA, the CDR3 is TGCAGTGCTGCTGGGACATTCTTGACTAGCACAGATACGCAGTATTTT. This codes for CSAAGTFLTSTDTQYF. The V and J genes are TRBV20-1 and TRBJ2-3; the D gene is possibly TRBD1 (6 bases). Trimming took 5 bases from V and 0 from J, leaving 18 bases between them. This CDR3 comprises 16 residues. CDR1 and CDR2 (germline): DFQATT, SNEGSKA (reference sequence).

The J gene is TRBJ2-7, the V gene TRBV6-1; D is ambiguous. This CDR3 is 11 amino acids long. Germline V gene data show CDR1 as MNHNS and CDR2 as SASEGT. Between the trimmed V and J ends, which lost 2 bases and 5 bases, there was a span of 4 bases. Here the CDR3 reads CASSEIDEQYF. CDR3 DNA sequence: TGTGCCAGCAGTGAAATCGACGAGCAGTACTTC.

The chain employs TRBV20-1 and TRBJ1-2; unclear D gene. The CDR3 has 15 amino acids. V was pared by 0 bases and J by 6 bases, with 17 bases between. Per the germline V gene, CDR1 is DFQATT and CDR2 is SNEGSKA (reference sequence). CDR3 in DNA: TGCAGTGCTAGAGACCAGGAGGAAGGGTTTCATGGCTACACCTTC. Protein: CSARDQEEGFHGYTF.

This sequence joins TRBV7-3 and TRBJ2-1; 16 bases align to TRBD2. The CDR3 is made up of 20 amino acids. Per the germline V gene, CDR1 is SGHTA and CDR2 is FQGTGA. The junction had 12 bases not matched to a gene; V was cut back by 5 bases and J by 2 bases. Here the CDR3 reads CASSLNPGLAGGYAYNEQFF. The CDR3 coding sequence is TGTGCCAGCAGCCTAAACCCGGGACTAGCGGGGGGGTATGCCTACAATGAGCAGTTCTTC.

The V call is TRBV2, the J call TRBJ2-1; 7 bases fit TRBD2. The CDR3 totals 12 residues. The germline gives CDR1 SNHLY, CDR2 FYNNEI. Unmatched junction bases numbered 8, after V lost 6 bases and J lost 12 bases. Written as DNA, the CDR3 is TGTGCCAGCAGCACTGGGGGGGGATGGCAGTTCTTC. Translation: CASSTGGGWQFF.

This clonotype was seen a handful of times. J is TRBJ2-3 and V is TRBV5-1; D remains ambiguous. This CDR3 is built from 15 residues. Trimming removed 0 bases from V and 4 bases from J, with 12 bases in between. Germline CDR1 is SGHRS and CDR2 is YFSETQ. The CDR3 is CASSLVRNEADTQYF. CDR3 nucleotide sequence: TGCGCCAGCAGCTTGGTGCGGAACGAGGCAGATACGCAGTATTTT.

This clonotype showed up many times. The V call is TRBV7-8, the J call TRBJ2-7; no firm D call. V was clipped by 4 bases and J by 6 bases, with 10 bases between them. The CDR3 sequence is 12 residues long. Germline CDR1 reads SGHVS; CDR2 reads FQNEAQ. CDR3 region: CASSSPGSEQYF. CDR3 in DNA: TGTGCCAGCAGCTCCCCAGGATCCGAGCAGTACTTC.

The genes are TRBV7-2 and TRBJ1-2; no definite D call. The germline V gene has CDR1 SGHTA and CDR2 FQGNSA. CDR3 length: 13 residues. Trimming shortened V by 5 bases and J by 3 bases, and 10 bases separated the two germline ends. The CDR3 coding sequence is TGTGCCAGCAGCCCTTTCGGGGACTATGGCTACACCTTC. It yields the protein CASSPFGDYGYTF.

This clonotype appeared a few times. This rearrangement joins TRBV5-4 to TRBJ2-7; 7 bases are a match to TRBD2. V was clipped by 4 bases and J by 2 bases; unmatched bases: 12. CDR3 length equals 16 residues. Germline V gene lookup returns CDR1 SGHNT and CDR2 YYREEE (reference sequence). DNA of the CDR3: TGTGCCAGCAGCAAAGTTAGCGGAGCGGGGACCTACGAGCAGTACTTC. It encodes CASSKVSGAGTYEQYF.

This clonotype was counted once. The rearrangement uses TRBV7-2 and TRBJ2-7; D remains unclear. Germline V gene data show CDR1 as SGHTA and CDR2 as FQGNSA. The CDR3 totals 15 residues. V gave up 1 base and J gave up 3 bases, with 13 bases separating them. CDR3 bases: TGTGCCAGCAGCTTAGAAGTCGGCGAGTTCTACGAGCAGTACTTC. Its protein product is CASSLEVGEFYEQYF.